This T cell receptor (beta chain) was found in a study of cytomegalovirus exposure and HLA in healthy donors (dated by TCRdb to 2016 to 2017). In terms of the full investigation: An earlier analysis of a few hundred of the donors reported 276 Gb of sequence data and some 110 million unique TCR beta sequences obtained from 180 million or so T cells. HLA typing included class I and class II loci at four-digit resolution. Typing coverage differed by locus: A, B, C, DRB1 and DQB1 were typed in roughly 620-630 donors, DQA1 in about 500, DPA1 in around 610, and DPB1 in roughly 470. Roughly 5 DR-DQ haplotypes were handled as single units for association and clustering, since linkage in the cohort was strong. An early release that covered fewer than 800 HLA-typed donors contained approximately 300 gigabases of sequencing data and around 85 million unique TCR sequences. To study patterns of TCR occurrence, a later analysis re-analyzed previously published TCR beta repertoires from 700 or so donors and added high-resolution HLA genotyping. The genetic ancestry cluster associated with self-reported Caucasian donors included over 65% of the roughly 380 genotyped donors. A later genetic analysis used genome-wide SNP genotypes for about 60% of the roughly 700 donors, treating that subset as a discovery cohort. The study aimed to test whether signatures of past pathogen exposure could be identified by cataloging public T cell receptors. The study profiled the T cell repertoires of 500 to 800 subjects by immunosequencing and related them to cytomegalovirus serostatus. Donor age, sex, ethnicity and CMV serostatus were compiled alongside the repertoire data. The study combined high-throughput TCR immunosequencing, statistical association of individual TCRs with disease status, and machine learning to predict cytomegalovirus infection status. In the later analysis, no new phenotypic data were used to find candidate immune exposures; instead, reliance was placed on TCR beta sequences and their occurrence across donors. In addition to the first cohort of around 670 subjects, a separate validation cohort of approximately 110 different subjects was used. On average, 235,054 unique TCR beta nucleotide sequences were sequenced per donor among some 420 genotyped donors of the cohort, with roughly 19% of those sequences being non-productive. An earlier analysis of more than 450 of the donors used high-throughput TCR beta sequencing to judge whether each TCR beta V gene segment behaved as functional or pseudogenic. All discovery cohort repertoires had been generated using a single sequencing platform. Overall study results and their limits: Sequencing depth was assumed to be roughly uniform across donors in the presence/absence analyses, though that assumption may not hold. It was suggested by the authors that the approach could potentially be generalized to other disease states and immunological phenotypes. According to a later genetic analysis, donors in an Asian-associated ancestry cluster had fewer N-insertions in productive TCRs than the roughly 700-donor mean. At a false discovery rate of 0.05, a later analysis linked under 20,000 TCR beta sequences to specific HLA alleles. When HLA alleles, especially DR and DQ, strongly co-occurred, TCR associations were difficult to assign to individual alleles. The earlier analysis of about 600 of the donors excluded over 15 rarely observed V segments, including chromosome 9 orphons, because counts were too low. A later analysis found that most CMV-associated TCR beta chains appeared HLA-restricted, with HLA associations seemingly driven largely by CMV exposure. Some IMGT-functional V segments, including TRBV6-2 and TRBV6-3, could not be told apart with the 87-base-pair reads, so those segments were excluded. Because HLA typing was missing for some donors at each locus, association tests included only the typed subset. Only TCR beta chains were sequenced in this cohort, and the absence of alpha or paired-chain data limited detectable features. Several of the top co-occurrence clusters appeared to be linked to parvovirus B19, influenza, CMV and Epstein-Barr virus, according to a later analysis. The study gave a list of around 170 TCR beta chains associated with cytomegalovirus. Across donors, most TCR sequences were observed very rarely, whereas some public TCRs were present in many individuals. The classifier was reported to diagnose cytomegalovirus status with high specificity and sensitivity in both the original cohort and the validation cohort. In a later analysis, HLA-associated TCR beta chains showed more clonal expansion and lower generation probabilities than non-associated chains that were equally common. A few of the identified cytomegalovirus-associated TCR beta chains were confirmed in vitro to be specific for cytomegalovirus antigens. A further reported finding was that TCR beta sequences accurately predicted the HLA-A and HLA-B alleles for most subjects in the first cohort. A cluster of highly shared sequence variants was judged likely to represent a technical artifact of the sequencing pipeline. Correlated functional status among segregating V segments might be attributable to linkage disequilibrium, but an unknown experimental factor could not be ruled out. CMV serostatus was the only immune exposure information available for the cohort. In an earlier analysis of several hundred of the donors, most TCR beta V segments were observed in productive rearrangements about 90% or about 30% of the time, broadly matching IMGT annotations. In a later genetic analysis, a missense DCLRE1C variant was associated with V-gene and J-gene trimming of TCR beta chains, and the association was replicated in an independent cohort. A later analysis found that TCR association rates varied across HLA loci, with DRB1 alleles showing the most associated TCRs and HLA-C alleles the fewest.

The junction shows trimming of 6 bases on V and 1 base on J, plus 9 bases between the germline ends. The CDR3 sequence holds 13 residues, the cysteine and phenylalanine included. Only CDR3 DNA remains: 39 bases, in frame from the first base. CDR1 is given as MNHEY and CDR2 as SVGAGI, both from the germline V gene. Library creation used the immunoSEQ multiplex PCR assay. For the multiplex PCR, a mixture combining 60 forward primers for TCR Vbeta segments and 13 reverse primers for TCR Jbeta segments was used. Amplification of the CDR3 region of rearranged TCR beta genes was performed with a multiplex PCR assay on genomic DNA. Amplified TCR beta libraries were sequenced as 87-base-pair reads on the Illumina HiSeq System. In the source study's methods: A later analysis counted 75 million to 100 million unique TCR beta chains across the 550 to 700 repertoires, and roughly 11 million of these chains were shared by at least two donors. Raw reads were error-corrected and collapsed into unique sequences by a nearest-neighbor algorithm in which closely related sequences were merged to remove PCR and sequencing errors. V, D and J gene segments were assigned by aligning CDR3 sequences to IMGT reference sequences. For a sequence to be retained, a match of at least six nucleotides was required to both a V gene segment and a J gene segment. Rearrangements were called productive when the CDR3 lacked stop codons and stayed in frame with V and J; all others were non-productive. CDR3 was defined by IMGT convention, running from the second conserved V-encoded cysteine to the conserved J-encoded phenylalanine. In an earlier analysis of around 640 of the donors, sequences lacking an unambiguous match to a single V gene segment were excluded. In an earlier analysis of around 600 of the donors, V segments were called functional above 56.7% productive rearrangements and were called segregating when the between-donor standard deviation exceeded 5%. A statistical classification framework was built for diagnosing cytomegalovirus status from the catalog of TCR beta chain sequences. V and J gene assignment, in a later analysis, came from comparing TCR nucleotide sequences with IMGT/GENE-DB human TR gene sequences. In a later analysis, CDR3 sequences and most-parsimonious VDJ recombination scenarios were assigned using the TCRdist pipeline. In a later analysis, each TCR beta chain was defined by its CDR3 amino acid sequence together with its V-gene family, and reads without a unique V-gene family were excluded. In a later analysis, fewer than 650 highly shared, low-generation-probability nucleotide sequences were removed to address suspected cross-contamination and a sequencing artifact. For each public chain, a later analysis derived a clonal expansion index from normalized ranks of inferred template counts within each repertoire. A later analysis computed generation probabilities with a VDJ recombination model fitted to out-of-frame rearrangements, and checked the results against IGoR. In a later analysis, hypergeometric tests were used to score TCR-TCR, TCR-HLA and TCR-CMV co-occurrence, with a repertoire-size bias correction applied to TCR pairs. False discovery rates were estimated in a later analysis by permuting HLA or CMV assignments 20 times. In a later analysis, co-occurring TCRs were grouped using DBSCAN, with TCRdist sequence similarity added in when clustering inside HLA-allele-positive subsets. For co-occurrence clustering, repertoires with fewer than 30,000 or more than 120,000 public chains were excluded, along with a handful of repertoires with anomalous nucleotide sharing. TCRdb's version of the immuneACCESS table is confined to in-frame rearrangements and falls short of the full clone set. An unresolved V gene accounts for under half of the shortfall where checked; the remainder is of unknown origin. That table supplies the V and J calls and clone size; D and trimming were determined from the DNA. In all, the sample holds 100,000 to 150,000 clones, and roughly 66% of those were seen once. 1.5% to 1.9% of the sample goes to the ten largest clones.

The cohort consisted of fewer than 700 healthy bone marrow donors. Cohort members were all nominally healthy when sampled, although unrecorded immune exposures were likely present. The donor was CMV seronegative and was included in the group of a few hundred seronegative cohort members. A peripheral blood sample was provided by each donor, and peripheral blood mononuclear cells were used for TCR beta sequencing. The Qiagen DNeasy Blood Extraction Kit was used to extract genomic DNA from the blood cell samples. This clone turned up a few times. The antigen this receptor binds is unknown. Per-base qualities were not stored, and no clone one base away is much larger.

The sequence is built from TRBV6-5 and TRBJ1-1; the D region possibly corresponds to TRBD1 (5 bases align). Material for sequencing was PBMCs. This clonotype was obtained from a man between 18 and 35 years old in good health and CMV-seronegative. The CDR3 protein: CASSWGQNTEAFF. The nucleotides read TGTGCCAGCAGCTGGGGCCAGAACACTGAAGCTTTCTTT.